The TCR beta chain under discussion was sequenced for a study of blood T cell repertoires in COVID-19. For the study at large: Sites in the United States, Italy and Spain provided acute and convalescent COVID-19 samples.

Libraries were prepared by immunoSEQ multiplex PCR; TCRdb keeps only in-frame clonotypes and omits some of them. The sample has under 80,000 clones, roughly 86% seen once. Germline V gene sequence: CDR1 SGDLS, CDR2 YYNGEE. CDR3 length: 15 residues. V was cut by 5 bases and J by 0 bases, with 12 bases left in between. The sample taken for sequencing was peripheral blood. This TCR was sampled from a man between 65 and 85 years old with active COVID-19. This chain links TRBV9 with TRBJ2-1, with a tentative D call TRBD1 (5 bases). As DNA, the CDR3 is TGTGCCAGCAGTGGGTACAGGACCTCCTACAATGAGCAGTTCTTC. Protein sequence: CASSGYRTSYNEQFF. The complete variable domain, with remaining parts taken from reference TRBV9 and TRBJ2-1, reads DSGVTQTPKHLITATGQRVTLRCSPRSGDLSVYWYQQSLDQGLQFLIQYYNGEERAKGNILERFSAQQFPDLHSELNLSSLELGDSALYFCASSGYRTSYNEQFFGPGTRLTVL.